The 17 T cell receptor beta chains below all came from one sample that was sequenced in a study of blood T cell repertoires in COVID-19. The method was immunoSEQ multiplex PCR; TCRdb's version includes in-frame clones alone and lacks a portion of them. The sample has about 200,000 clones; about 80% are singletons. The sequenced material came from peripheral blood. These receptors originate from a middle-aged woman with active or convalescent COVID-19.

This clone was counted only a few times. The V gene is TRBV14, the J gene TRBJ1-2; TRBD1 is a possible D gene (6 bases). Germline assignment: CDR1 SGHDN and CDR2 FVKESK. CDR3 size: 12 residues. Trimming stripped 4 bases from V and 8 bases from J, with 11 bases between. In nucleotides, the CDR3 is TGTGCCAGCAGCCCTACAAGGGGGGGCTACACCTTC. Translated: CASSPTRGGYTF.

The rearrangement links TRBV5-1 to TRBJ2-7, with D possibly TRBD2 on 6 matching bases. Germline V gives CDR1 SGHRS, CDR2 YFSETQ. CDR3 length: 15 residues. V dropped 1 base and J dropped 3 bases, with 14 bases sitting between them. CDR3 sequence (DNA): TGCGCCAGCAGCTTGTCGGCGGGGAACTACTACGAGCAGTACTTC. The encoded protein is CASSLSAGNYYEQYF. Using reference TRBV5-1 and TRBJ2-7 for the parts outside the CDR3, the full variable domain is KAGVTQTPRYLIKTRGQQVTLSCSPISGHRSVSWYQQTPGQGLQFLFEYFSETQRNKGNFPGRFSGRQFSNSRSEMNVSTLELGDSALYLCASSLSAGNYYEQYFGPGTRLTVT.

In its sample, this clone was seen once. The chain has TRBV10-1 and TRBJ1-1, with 7 bases lining up with TRBD1. The CDR3 length is 16 residues. From germline, CDR1 is WNHNN and CDR2 SYGVQD (reference sequence). The V and J ends lost 0 bases and 1 base, in that order; junction bases with no gene match: 5. CDR3 residues: CASSESATGPNTEAFF. The DNA for the CDR3 is TGCGCCAGCAGTGAGTCCGCGACAGGGCCGAACACTGAAGCTTTCTTT.

On this clone: Other DNA sequences in this specimen translate into the identical CDR3. The V and J genes are TRBV30 and TRBJ1-2; D ambiguous. This CDR3 contains 11 residues. Germline CDR1 GTSNPN, CDR2 SVGIG (reference sequence). Between the trimmed V and J ends, which lost 0 bases and 7 bases, there was a span of 6 bases. CDR3 sequence: CAWSVGGGYTF. The CDR3 DNA reads TGTGCCTGGAGTGTCGGAGGTGGCTACACCTTC.

The chain carries TRBV3-1 (or the pseudogene TRBV3-2) and TRBJ1-1, with D unclear. This CDR3 has 13 amino acids. With 4 bases removed from V and 5 bases from J, the gap between germline ends came to 11 bases. CDR1 is LGHDT and CDR2 is YNNKEL in the germline V gene (reference sequence). Here the CDR3 reads CASSPWTGTEAFF. CDR3 sequence (DNA): TGTGCCAGCAGCCCCTGGACGGGAACTGAAGCTTTCTTT.

The chain carries TRBV28 and TRBJ1-2, with D tentatively TRBD1 (5 bases). In germline, CDR1 is MDHEN, CDR2 SYDVKM. Trimming took 5 bases from V and 8 from J, leaving 15 bases between them. The CDR3 length is 13 residues. The DNA for the CDR3 is TGTGCCAGCAGTCTACCAGGGTATGTAGGCTACACCTTC. Amino acids: CASSLPGYVGYTF.

The chain links TRBV6-2 or TRBV6-3 to TRBJ1-5; the match to TRBD1 covers 7 bases. With 6 bases clipped from V and 1 base from J, the junction kept 6 bases outside the gene matches. Germline CDR1 and CDR2: MNHEY and SVGEGT. This CDR3 contains 15 residues. In nucleotides, the CDR3 is TGTGCCAGCAGCACCGGGACAGTAAGCAATCAGCCCCAGCATTTT. Protein sequence: CASSTGTVSNQPQHF.

This clone came up once. V and J are TRBV5-5 and TRBJ2-1; 9 bases agree with TRBD2. V gave up 0 bases and J gave up 7 bases; unmatched junction bases: 5. CDR3 length: 15 amino acids. The V gene's germline CDR1 is SGHKS and CDR2 YYEKEE (reference sequence). The CDR3 spells CASSLEAGGWNEQFF. The CDR3 nucleotides read TGTGCCAGCAGCTTGGAAGCGGGGGGATGGAATGAGCAGTTCTTC.

J is TRBJ2-1 and V is TRBV6-2 or TRBV6-3; 10 nucleotides match TRBD1. V was pared by 5 bases and J by 14 bases, with 6 bases of the junction left unmatched. The CDR3 is made up of 12 amino acids. From germline, CDR1 is MNHEY and CDR2 SVGEGT. This CDR3 is CASSRSGTGEFF. The CDR3 bases are TGTGCCAGCAGTAGATCTGGGACAGGGGAGTTCTTC.

The CDR3 is CASIPSWTGNTGELFF. CDR3 sequence (DNA): TGTGCCAGCATCCCCTCTTGGACAGGGAACACCGGGGAGCTGTTTTTT. The genes are TRBV7-8 and TRBJ2-2; 7 bases align to TRBD1. The CDR3 contains 16 residues. Losses at the gene ends were 7 bases for V and 1 base for J; bases not matched to a gene: 9. Germline CDR1 is SGHVS and CDR2 is FQNEAQ.

The V and J genes are TRBV2 and TRBJ1-2; TRBD1 aligns across 7 bases. V shed 9 bases, J shed 3 bases, and the junction held 7 bases outside the gene matches. Germline lookup yields CDR1 SNHLY and CDR2 FYNNEI. The CDR3 sequence is 13 residues long. CDR3 bases: TGTGCCAGTCGACCTGGACAGGACTATGGCTACACCTTC. Translating gives CASRPGQDYGYTF.

The CDR3 reads CASSYLTGARYTEAFF. CDR3 DNA: TGTGCCAGCAGCTACCTAACAGGGGCCCGCTACACTGAAGCTTTCTTT. The chain has TRBV6-5 and TRBJ1-1, with TRBD1 matching over 7 bases. Germline V gives CDR1 MNHEY, CDR2 SVGAGI. Trimming removed 6 bases from V and 3 bases from J; junction bases left unmatched: 13. This CDR3 spans 16 amino acids.

This chain connects TRBV5-1 to TRBJ1-2; D not resolved. Germline CDR1 and CDR2: SGHRS and YFSETQ. The ends were cut back, 0 bases at V and 4 bases at J, with 19 bases in the middle. There are 17 residues in the CDR3. The CDR3 nucleotides read TGCGCCAGCAGCTTGGAGCCGGCCAGTCGCGGGTTCTATGGCTACACCTTC. It yields the protein CASSLEPASRGFYGYTF.

J is TRBJ2-5 and V is TRBV7-9; 7 positions match TRBD1. The CDR3 spans 15 residues. The junction had 10 bases not matched to a gene; V was cut back by 6 bases and J by 3 bases. Per the germline V gene, CDR1 is SEHNR and CDR2 is FQNEAQ (reference sequence). The CDR3 DNA reads TGTGCCAGCAGGTCCACAGGGGTGGGAAAAGAGACCCAGTACTTC. It codes for CASRSTGVGKETQYF.

This clone has a single count. The chain links TRBV5-1 to TRBJ1-5; D remains ambiguous. This CDR3 comprises 16 residues. Trimming removed 4 bases at V and 0 bases at J, with 14 bases between. Germline V gene lookup returns CDR1 SGHRS and CDR2 YFSETQ. The CDR3 nucleotides read TGCGCCAGCAGCCTTGAGCCCCTGTATAGCAATCAGCCCCAGCATTTT. Residues: CASSLEPLYSNQPQHF.

This clone was seen only a few times. This chain's CDR3 is CASSILGTSGSSGGELFF. The CDR3 DNA reads as TGCGCCAGCAGCATACTCGGGACTAGCGGGAGTTCGGGCGGGGAGCTGTTTTTT. The chain employs TRBV5-1 and TRBJ2-2; the match to TRBD2 covers 14 bases. The CDR3 contains 18 residues. Per the germline V gene, CDR1 is SGHRS and CDR2 is YFSETQ. The ends lost 4 bases at V and 7 bases at J; junction bases unmatched: 12.

This clone was counted a single time. The chain employs TRBV5-1 and TRBJ2-7, with TRBD2 matching over 16 bases. Looked up from germline, CDR1 is SGHRS and CDR2 is YFSETQ. The CDR3 covers 16 residues. V lost 4 bases, J lost 6 bases, and 7 bases stayed unmatched. For the CDR3, the DNA is TGCGCCAGCAGCCCGGGACTAGCGGGAGGGACTCCCGAGCAGTACTTC. Its protein product is CASSPGLAGGTPEQYF.